This passage covers 14 T cell receptor beta chains from one sample sequenced in a study of OX40 agonist ivuxolimab in advanced cancers. The method was immunoSEQ multiplex PCR; TCRdb's version includes in-frame clones alone and lacks a portion of them. Here the sample spans over 85,000 clones, about 92% being singletons. The sequencing used CD4+ or CD8+ T cells sorted from blood, collected in a trial of the OX40 agonist ivuxolimab. Receptor source: an adult with an advanced solid tumor such as melanoma, head and neck, liver or kidney cancer.

The gene calls are TRBV29-1 and TRBJ2-1; tentative D call: TRBD2 (5 bases). Germline-derived CDR1 and CDR2 are SQVTM and ANQGSEA. V was cut by 4 bases and J by 5 bases, with 6 bases left in between. The CDR3 has 11 residues. CDR3: CSVVRDNEQFF. The CDR3 DNA is TGCAGCGTTGTGCGGGACAATGAGCAGTTCTTC.

The chain carries TRBV6-5 and TRBJ1-2, with unresolved D. CDR3 length: 13 amino acids. Germline V gene sequence: CDR1 MNHEY, CDR2 SVGAGI. The ends were cut back, 3 bases at V and 3 bases at J, with 8 bases in the middle. The DNA for the CDR3 is TGTGCCAGCAGTTATTGGACGGACTATGGCTACACCTTC. Translation: CASSYWTDYGYTF.

The CDR3 nucleotides are TGTGCCAGCAGCGGGGGACAGGATAGCAATCAGCCCCAGCATTTT. This sequence encodes CASSGGQDSNQPQHF. The gene calls are TRBV7-2 and TRBJ1-5; 8 bases line up with TRBD1. CDR1 is SGHTA and CDR2 is FQGNSA in the germline V gene. This CDR3 spans 15 amino acids. Trimming cost V 5 bases and J 0 bases; bases outside gene matches: 3.

The rearrangement joins TRBV5-4 to TRBJ1-4, with 7 bases that match TRBD1. Germline CDR1 SGHNT, CDR2 YYREEE (reference sequence). The V segment lost 4 bases and the J segment 1 base; nucleotides outside the gene matches: 13. The CDR3 is made up of 18 amino acids. As DNA, the CDR3 is TGTGCCAGCAGCGCGGGACAGACCCTCAGCCTAACTAATGAAAAACTGTTTTTT. Translation gives CASSAGQTLSLTNEKLFF.

The chain has TRBV11-2 and TRBJ2-1; 10 positions agree with TRBD2. The V and J ends lost 5 bases and 7 bases, in that order; junction bases with no gene match: 14. This CDR3 spans 17 amino acids. Germline V lookup: CDR1 SGHAT, CDR2 FQNNGV. The CDR3 nucleotides read TGTGCCAGCAGCCGCCAGCGGAGCGGGAGGGCCGGGAATGAGCAGTTCTTC. Translating it yields CASSRQRSGRAGNEQFF.

The V and J genes are TRBV7-2 and TRBJ2-5, with D possibly matching TRBD1 (5 bases). Germline V gene lookup returns CDR1 SGHTA and CDR2 FQGNSA. The length of the CDR3 is 14 residues. Trimming removed 0 bases from V and 5 bases from J, with 10 bases in between. The DNA of the CDR3 is TGTGCCAGCAGCTTAGCGTTCCAGGGTGAGACCCAGTACTTC. As protein: CASSLAFQGETQYF.

The chain employs TRBV30 and TRBJ2-1; D is possibly TRBD2 (5 bases). The CDR3 totals 12 residues. With 4 bases removed from V and 4 bases from J, the gap between germline ends came to 8 bases. Germline CDR1 and CDR2: GTSNPN and SVGIG (reference sequence). The CDR3 is CAWNRDYNEQFF. Written as DNA, the CDR3 is TGTGCCTGGAATCGGGATTACAATGAGCAGTTCTTC. Full variable domain (missing parts from reference TRBV30 and TRBJ2-1): SQTIHQWPATLVQPVGSPLSLECTVEGTSNPNLYWYRQAAGRGLQLLFYSVGIGQISSEVPQNLSASRPQDRQFILSSKKLLLSDSGFYLCAWNRDYNEQFFGPGTRLTVL.

The rearrangement links TRBV2 to TRBJ2-7; 8 bases fit TRBD2. The germline V gene has CDR1 SNHLY and CDR2 FYNNEI. This CDR3 has 15 amino acids. The trim removed 7 bases at V and 1 base at J, leaving 9 bases unmatched. The CDR3 is CASTHGASGSYEQYF. The CDR3 coding sequence is TGTGCCAGCACTCACGGGGCTAGCGGGTCCTACGAGCAGTACTTC.

The rearrangement links TRBV6-1 to TRBJ2-1; 9 bases are a match to TRBD2. With V trimmed by 7 bases and J by 6 bases, 10 bases remained unmatched. Per germline, CDR1 MNHNS and CDR2 SASEGT. The CDR3 totals 15 residues. The CDR3 bases are TGTGCCAGCAAATCGCTCGCGGGAGGGGGCAATGAGCAGTTCTTC. Translated, it gives CASKSLAGGGNEQFF.

This sequence joins TRBV7-9 and TRBJ2-3, with a weak D call TRBD2 (5 bases). The V end was cut by 3 bases, the J end by 4 bases, with 23 bases between. The CDR3 sequence is 18 residues long. CDR1 SEHNR and CDR2 FQNEAQ come from the germline V gene (reference sequence). The CDR3 DNA follows: TGTGCCAGCAGCTTCTCTCCCCCGGGATCCCCTGCCGCAGATACGCAGTATTTT. Amino acids: CASSFSPPGSPAADTQYF.

The rearrangement links TRBV10-3 to TRBJ2-2, with no clear D. The CDR3 sequence is 15 residues long. V was shortened by 3 bases and J by 1 base, with 9 bases between the two germline ends. CDR1 and CDR2 from the germline V gene are ENHRY and SYGVKD. The CDR3 DNA reads TGTGCCATCAGTGACCCCAGAGAGAACACCGGGGAGCTGTTTTTT. It codes for CAISDPRENTGELFF.

The chain combines TRBV4-3 with TRBJ2-7; possibly TRBD1 for D (5 bases). Trimming cost V 2 bases and J 2 bases, with 13 bases left between them. Germline assignment: CDR1 LGHNA and CDR2 YSLEER. This CDR3 region has 15 residues. CDR3 nucleotides: TGCGCCAGCAGCCAATCGGTCGTCAGGGCCTACGAGCAGTACTTC. Amino acids: CASSQSVVRAYEQYF.

This clone was detected only once. The V and J genes are TRBV7-2 and TRBJ2-7; 9 bases are a match to TRBD2. CDR3 length: 15 residues. From germline, CDR1 is SGHTA and CDR2 FQGNSA. With 5 bases clipped from V and 3 bases from J, the junction kept 8 bases outside the gene matches. The CDR3 loop is CASSPEGSGSYEQYF. The CDR3 nucleotides are TGTGCCAGCAGCCCAGAGGGTAGCGGGAGCTACGAGCAGTACTTC.

The rearrangement joins TRBV19 to TRBJ1-3; 8 nucleotides align to TRBD1. Trimming took 4 bases from V and 1 from J; bases not matched to a gene: 0. Germline V lookup: CDR1 LNHDA, CDR2 SQIVND (reference sequence). The CDR3 runs 14 residues. This chain's CDR3 is CASSRDRSGNTIYF. CDR3 bases: TGTGCCAGTAGTAGGGACAGGTCTGGAAACACCATATATTTT.